This TCR beta chain was profiled in a study of siplizumab effects on memory and regulatory T cells. Study results and caveats: Memory cells that were CD4+ and unstimulated gave rise to alloreactive sequences, which siplizumab significantly reduced. The diversity of naive T cells seemed greater than that of memory cells, and their alloresponse contribution seemed major.

The table lists this clone with a count of one. Its antigen is unknown. Sequenced by immunoSEQ multiplex PCR; TCRdb stores in-frame clones only, minus some. The table lists about 60,000 clones, roughly 83% of them singletons. The ends were cut back, 5 bases at V and 3 bases at J, with 16 bases in the middle. Germline-derived CDR1 and CDR2 are SGHAT and FQNNGV. The CDR3 length is 16 residues. This clonotype originated in a human donor in good health. The J gene is TRBJ1-4, the V gene TRBV11-2; D is ambiguous. Input material: memory CD4+ T cells sorted from blood. This CDR3 is CASSRTLAGANEKLFF. The CDR3 DNA reads TGTGCCAGCAGCCGTACGTTGGCCGGGGCTAATGAAAAACTGTTTTTT.